A single sample is the source of the 8 T cell receptor beta chains below, sequenced in a study of blood T cell repertoires in COVID-19. Using immunoSEQ multiplex PCR, the repertoire was profiled, and TCRdb retains in-frame clones only, with some absent. The sample lists roughly 250,000 clones; 82% were seen once. Sequenced input: peripheral blood. The receptors were gathered from a woman aged 80 or older with active or convalescent COVID-19.

J is TRBJ1-4 and V is TRBV9; the D gene is possibly TRBD1 (6 bases). V shed 4 bases and J shed 7 bases, with 14 bases lying between them. The germline gives CDR1 SGDLS, CDR2 YYNGEE. This CDR3 has 14 residues. CDR3: CASSPGGGGEKLFF. The CDR3 DNA sequence: TGTGCCAGCAGCCCGGGGGGCGGAGGTGAAAAACTGTTTTTT.

This sequence joins TRBV15 and TRBJ2-2; possibly TRBD1 for D (6 bases). This CDR3 comprises 15 residues. The V end was cut by 3 bases, the J end by 1 base, with 9 bases between. Germline CDR1 LNHNV, CDR2 YYDKDF (reference sequence). CDR3 sequence reads: CATSRDSMNTGELFF. The CDR3 DNA follows: TGTGCCACCAGCAGGGACAGCATGAACACCGGGGAGCTGTTTTTT.

V gene TRBV10-3 combines with J gene TRBJ1-5; 7 positions agree with TRBD1. The length of the CDR3 is 15 residues. Per the germline V gene, CDR1 is ENHRY and CDR2 is SYGVKD. V lost 2 bases to trimming and J lost 9 bases; unmatched junction nucleotides: 10. The CDR3 DNA follows: TGTGCCATCAGTGAGACGGGACAGCAGAGAGGGCCCCAGCATTTT. It codes for CAISETGQQRGPQHF.

The chain couples TRBV10-3 to TRBJ1-2; 9 nucleotides line up with TRBD1. The length of the CDR3 is 14 residues. Germline values: CDR1 ENHRY, CDR2 SYGVKD. The ends lost 6 bases at V and 6 bases at J; junction bases unmatched: 8. The CDR3 coding sequence is TGTGCCATCAGCCCGGGACAGGGTATCCATGGCTACACCTTC. Protein product: CAISPGQGIHGYTF.

As regards this clone: The sample carries other DNA sequences with the same CDR3. The rearrangement uses TRBV28 and TRBJ2-7; 8 bases fit TRBD1. This CDR3 has 13 amino acids. V was pared by 8 bases and J by 1 base, with 4 bases of the junction left unmatched. From germline, CDR1 is MDHEN and CDR2 SYDVKM. The CDR3 bases are TGTGCCAGCCGAACAGGGGGATCCTACGAGCAGTACTTC. Translated, it gives CASRTGGSYEQYF. Filled out from reference TRBV28 and TRBJ2-7, the complete variable domain reads DVKVTQSSRYLVKRTGEKVFLECVQDMDHENMFWYRQDPGLGLRLIYFSYDVKMKEKGDIPEGYSVSREKKERFSLILESASTNQTSMYLCASRTGGSYEQYFGPGTRLTVT.

The V and J genes are TRBV2 and TRBJ2-2; 9 nucleotides agree with TRBD2. The CDR3 covers 16 residues. V was clipped by 7 bases and J by 5 bases; unmatched bases: 11. Germline assignment: CDR1 SNHLY and CDR2 FYNNEI. This CDR3 reads CASKISGRHLTGELFF. The CDR3 coding sequence is TGTGCCAGCAAGATAAGCGGGAGGCATTTAACCGGGGAGCTGTTTTTT.

The chain uses TRBV2 and TRBJ1-1; D unresolved. V was cut by 4 bases and J by 3 bases, with 6 bases left in between. The CDR3 is 12 amino acids. The germline CDR1 and CDR2 sequences are SNHLY and FYNNEI. The CDR3 here is CASSAGYTEAFF. CDR3 coding DNA: TGTGCCAGCAGTGCCGGGTACACTGAAGCTTTCTTT.

The chain combines TRBV24-1 with TRBJ1-2, with D tentatively TRBD1 (6 bases). Trimming took 4 bases from V and 2 from J, leaving 13 bases between them. Germline-derived CDR1 and CDR2 are KGHDR and SFDVKD. The CDR3 has 15 amino acids. The CDR3 sequence: CATSDSGQSNYGYTF. The DNA of the CDR3 is TGTGCCACCAGTGACTCCGGACAGTCAAACTATGGCTACACCTTC.